These T cell receptor beta chains were read from a single sample in a study of cytomegalovirus exposure and HLA in healthy donors. Libraries were prepared by immunoSEQ multiplex PCR; TCRdb keeps only in-frame clonotypes and omits some of them. Of approximately 150,000 clones in the sample, nearly 90% were seen once. Sequencing was carried out using PBMCs. These receptor sequences come from a woman aged 40 to 55 in good health and CMV-seronegative. Each CDR3 is given with its conserved first and last residue. The D gene is left open where the match is weak. The listing skips clone size in some rows; elsewhere it reads once, few, many or a size class.

CDR3	DNA	V	J	size	D
CAIRAQGDNYGYTF	TGTGCCATCAGGGCGCAGGGCGACAACTATGGCTACACCTTC	TRBV10-3	TRBJ1-2	.	.
CASSLVVYGGTDTQYF	TGTGCCAGCAGCTTGGTCGTTTACGGGGGCACAGATACGCAGTATTTT	TRBV5-4	TRBJ2-3	.	.
CASRGGLSNTGELFF	TGTGCCAGCCGGGGGGGACTCTCGAACACCGGGGAGCTGTTTTTT	TRBV9	TRBJ2-2	.	TRBD2
CASSSAGAGRSYEQYF	TGTGCCAGCTCCTCAGCCGGGGCGGGACGGTCCTACGAGCAGTACTTC	TRBV28	TRBJ2-7	.	.
CASRHREGNEKLFF	TGTGCCAGCAGGCACAGGGAGGGAAATGAAAAACTGTTTTTT	TRBV28	TRBJ1-4	once	.
CASKLGLANVNEQFF	TGCGCCAGCAAATTGGGACTAGCAAACGTCAATGAGCAGTTCTTC	TRBV5-1	TRBJ2-1	once	TRBD2
CASSELGLAASSYEQYF	TGTGCCAGCAGCGAACTGGGACTAGCGGCGAGCTCCTACGAGCAGTACTTC	TRBV7-9	TRBJ2-7	.	TRBD2
CASSDGGTASSGYTF	TGTGCCAGCAGTGATGGGGGGACAGCTAGCTCTGGCTACACCTTC	TRBV2	TRBJ1-2	.	TRBD1
CASSLGGTSEETQYF	TGCGCCAGCAGCTTGGGGGGGACTAGCGAGGAGACCCAGTACTTC	TRBV5-1	TRBJ2-5	.	TRBD2
CASSESGFGSYGYTF	TGTGCCAGCAGTGAATCGGGCTTTGGGAGCTATGGCTACACCTTC	TRBV2	TRBJ1-2	.	.
CASKEQGATDTQYF	TGCGCCAGCAAAGAGCAGGGGGCCACAGATACGCAGTATTTT	TRBV10-2	TRBJ2-3	.	TRBD1
CATGIFLAGGPRADTQYF	TGTGCCACCGGAATATTTTTAGCGGGAGGGCCAAGGGCAGATACGCAGTATTTT	TRBV15	TRBJ2-3	.	TRBD2
CASSLLAGYNSPLHF	TGCGCCAGCAGCTTGCTGGCAGGGTATAATTCACCCCTCCACTTT	TRBV5-1	TRBJ1-6	.	.
CASSLGLNTGELFF	TGTGCCAGCAGCTTAGGCCTTAACACCGGGGAGCTGTTTTTT	TRBV13	TRBJ2-2	.	.
CASSRGTGYTGELFF	TGTGCCAGCAGCCGAGGGACAGGGTACACCGGGGAGCTGTTTTTT	TRBV7-8	TRBJ2-2	few	TRBD1
CASSLRLLAGFEQYF	TGTGCCAGCAGTCTCCGTCTACTAGCGGGTTTCGAGCAGTACTTC	TRBV28	TRBJ2-7	.	TRBD2
CASSLVVAGVRTGELFF	TGTGCCAGCAGTTTGGTGGTAGCGGGAGTAAGAACCGGGGAGCTGTTTTTT	TRBV28	TRBJ2-2	.	TRBD2
CASRSIYGGTDTQYF	TGTGCCAGCAGGTCAATCTATGGAGGCACAGATACGCAGTATTTT	TRBV6-5	TRBJ2-3	.	.
CASSGSGQGGYGYTF	TGTGCCAGCAGTGGTTCGGGACAGGGAGGCTATGGCTACACCTTC	TRBV6-5	TRBJ1-2	.	TRBD1
CAISERQGAPRNEQFF	TGTGCCATCAGTGAGCGACAGGGGGCCCCCCGCAATGAGCAGTTCTTC	TRBV10-3	TRBJ2-1	.	TRBD1
CASSQGTGDTGELFF	TGTGCCAGCAGCCAAGGAACAGGGGACACCGGGGAGCTGTTTTTT	TRBV4-2	TRBJ2-2	.	TRBD1
CAWTLGPDRDYTF	TGTGCCTGGACCCTCGGCCCTGACAGGGATTACACCTTC	TRBV30	TRBJ1-2	.	TRBD1
CASSPIGFGNTEAFF	TGTGCCAGCAGCCCAATCGGGTTTGGGAACACTGAAGCTTTCTTT	TRBV27	TRBJ1-1	.	.
CSVGRLGETQYF	TGCAGCGTTGGGCGGCTTGGGGAGACCCAGTACTTC	TRBV29-1	TRBJ2-5	.	.
CASSPRTGNNADTQYF	TGTGCCAGCAGCCCAAGGACAGGAAATAATGCAGATACGCAGTATTTT	TRBV9	TRBJ2-3	.	TRBD1
CASRNRLAGGYEQYF	TGTGCCAGCAGAAACCGACTAGCGGGAGGATACGAGCAGTACTTC	TRBV27	TRBJ2-7	.	TRBD2
CASSSGIAYEQYF	TGTGCCAGCAGTTCGGGGATAGCGTACGAGCAGTACTTC	TRBV27	TRBJ2-7	.	.
CASTGGDQPQHF	TGTGCCAGTACAGGGGGCGATCAGCCCCAGCATTTT	TRBV28	TRBJ1-5	.	TRBD1
CASSVGRPYEQYF	TGTGCCAGCAGCGTGGGGAGGCCCTACGAGCAGTACTTC	TRBV11-3	TRBJ2-7	.	.
CASSFRTAATGELFF	TGTGCCAGCAGTTTTCGGACAGCAGCGACGGGGGAGCTGTTTTTT	TRBV27	TRBJ2-2	.	.
CASSLDRSSGNTIYF	TGTGCCAGCAGCTTGGACAGAAGCTCTGGAAACACCATATATTTT	TRBV7-9	TRBJ1-3	.	.
CASSMAGVPYEQYF	TGTGCCAGTAGTATGGCAGGGGTACCGTACGAGCAGTACTTC	TRBV19	TRBJ2-7	.	.
CASSQGTSVDTGELFF	TGTGCCAGCAGCCAAGGGACTAGCGTCGACACCGGGGAGCTGTTTTTT	TRBV7-6	TRBJ2-2	.	TRBD2
CASSLAGSGNEQFF	TGCGCCAGCAGCTTGGCCGGGAGTGGCAATGAGCAGTTCTTC	TRBV5-1	TRBJ2-1	.	.
CASTYQETQYF	TGTGCCAGCACCTACCAAGAGACCCAGTACTTC	TRBV2	TRBJ2-5	once	.
CSLAAGTQYF	TGCAGTCTAGCAGCCGGGACCCAGTACTTC	TRBV20-1	TRBJ2-5	.	.
CASSLGLAGDPFF	TGTGCCAGCAGCTTGGGACTAGCGGGAGATCCGTTCTTC	TRBV7-9	TRBJ2-1	.	TRBD2
CASSGRGGLNTEAFF	TGTGCCAGCAGTGGGCGGGGGGGGTTGAACACTGAAGCTTTCTTT	TRBV2	TRBJ1-1	.	.
CASRGGGTSYEQYF	TGTGCCAGCAGGGGAGGTGGGACCTCCTACGAGCAGTACTTC	TRBV7-9	TRBJ2-7	few	.
CASSLLGTGLYEQYF	TGTGCCAGCAGCTTACTCGGGACAGGGCTCTACGAGCAGTACTTC	TRBV11-3	TRBJ2-7	.	TRBD1
CASRPGTTSYNEQFF	TGTGCCAGCAGACCCGGGACTACCTCCTACAATGAGCAGTTCTTC	TRBV28	TRBJ2-1	.	TRBD2
CASSSNQGTDTQYF	TGCGCCAGCAGCTCTAACCAGGGGACAGATACGCAGTATTTT	TRBV5-1	TRBJ2-3	.	.
CASSLPWTEAFF	TGTGCCAGCAGTTTACCCTGGACAGAAGCTTTCTTT	TRBV28	TRBJ1-1	.	.
CASSSRAALETQYF	TGTGCCAGCAGCAGCAGGGCGGCACTGGAGACCCAGTACTTC	TRBV11-2	TRBJ2-5	few	.
CASSLEHRGANYGYTF	TGTGCCAGCAGCTTAGAGCACAGGGGAGCTAACTATGGCTACACCTTC	TRBV7-8	TRBJ1-2	.	TRBD1
CASSGSGTSPSEQYF	TGTGCCAGCAGCGGATCCGGGACAAGTCCTAGTGAGCAGTACTTC	TRBV9	TRBJ2-7	.	.
CASSSGTGVSEQYF	TGCGCCAGCAGTTCCGGGACAGGGGTGTCGGAGCAGTACTTC	TRBV10-1	TRBJ2-7	.	TRBD1
CASSVDGQGGQPQHF	TGTGCCAGCAGCGTAGACGGACAGGGCGGTCAGCCCCAGCATTTT	TRBV9	TRBJ1-5	.	TRBD1
CASSQYATSGAGTGELFF	TGCGCCAGCAGCCAATACGCGACTAGCGGCGCGGGGACCGGGGAGCTGTTTTTT	TRBV4-1	TRBJ2-2	.	TRBD2